This is a list of T cell receptor beta chains from one sample in a study of post-analysis software for immune sequencing data. Via MiXCR, TCRdb re-called the PCR reads, giving one row per CDR3 protein. The table lists 400,000 to 500,000 distinct CDR3 sequences, more than 30% of them singletons. Sequenced material: blood. These receptors originate from a girl under 10 years old with multiple sclerosis. Both conserved end residues are part of each CDR3. The order of the fields is V gene, J gene, clone size, CDR3 length, D gene, CDR3 DNA, CDR3 protein. D genes are given only for firm matches. Not every row has a clone size; where given, it reads once, few, many or a size class.

v_call: TRBV12-3/TRBV12-4; j_call: TRBJ2-1; clone_size: -; cdr3_length: 15; d_call: -; cdr3_nt: TGTGCCAGCATCCCTACGGGACTCTACCCACATGAGCAGTTCTTC; cdr3_aa: CASIPTGLYPHEQFF
v_call: TRBV25-1; j_call: TRBJ1-2; clone_size: -; cdr3_length: 15; d_call: TRBD1; cdr3_nt: TGTGCCGGCTGGGGACAGAGAGATCGGGACTATGGCTACACCTTC; cdr3_aa: CAGWGQRDRDYGYTF
v_call: TRBV29-1; j_call: TRBJ2-7; clone_size: few; cdr3_length: 15; d_call: TRBD2; cdr3_nt: TGCAGCGCCCTGGGAGGGGTGTCGGCAGTCTACGAGCAGTACTTC; cdr3_aa: CSALGGVSAVYEQYF
v_call: TRBV12-3/TRBV12-4; j_call: TRBJ2-7; clone_size: few; cdr3_length: 18; d_call: TRBD2; cdr3_nt: TGTGCCAGCAGTTTGTATCAGGGGAACCTTGCGGGAGGTCACGAGCAGTACTTC; cdr3_aa: CASSLYQGNLAGGHEQYF
v_call: TRBV7-3; j_call: TRBJ2-5; clone_size: -; cdr3_length: 16; d_call: TRBD2; cdr3_nt: TGCGCCAGCAGCCTACTAGCGGGAGGTCCCCAAGAGACCCAGTACTTC; cdr3_aa: CASSLLAGGPQETQYF
v_call: TRBV20-1; j_call: TRBJ2-1; clone_size: -; cdr3_length: 15; d_call: -; cdr3_nt: TGCAGTGCTGGGAGGCCAGCCAGCTCCTACAATGAGCAGTTCTTC; cdr3_aa: CSAGRPASSYNEQFF
v_call: TRBV4-2; j_call: TRBJ2-5; clone_size: -; cdr3_length: 15; d_call: -; cdr3_nt: TGTGCCAGCAGCCAAGAAAGGGGGGCTGGAGAGACCCAGTACTTC; cdr3_aa: CASSQERGAGETQYF
v_call: TRBV5-1; j_call: TRBJ2-3; clone_size: few; cdr3_length: 14; d_call: -; cdr3_nt: TGCGCCAGCAGCTTGGGCCTATGGATGGATACGCAGTATTTT; cdr3_aa: CASSLGLWMDTQYF
v_call: TRBV12-3/TRBV12-4; j_call: TRBJ2-5; clone_size: -; cdr3_length: 17; d_call: TRBD2; cdr3_nt: TGTGCCAGCAGTCCCATGCCGGGACTAGCGGGACGAGAGACCCAGTACTTC; cdr3_aa: CASSPMPGLAGRETQYF
v_call: TRBV28; j_call: TRBJ1-1; clone_size: -; cdr3_length: 12; d_call: -; cdr3_nt: TGTGCCAGCTGGACAGTCGACACTGAAGCTTTCTTT; cdr3_aa: CASWTVDTEAFF
v_call: TRBV27; j_call: TRBJ2-7; clone_size: -; cdr3_length: 15; d_call: -; cdr3_nt: TGTGCCAGCAGTTTAGGAGTAGCGCTTACCTACGAGCAGTACTTC; cdr3_aa: CASSLGVALTYEQYF